A selection of T cell receptor beta chains follows, all from one sample in a study of CD8 T cells in ankylosing spondylitis. TCRdb analysed the 5' RACE reads with MiXCR anew, one entry per CDR3 protein. Of under 450,000 distinct CDR3 sequences listed, roughly a sixth are singletons. The material sequenced was blood, either unsorted or a sorted T cell fraction (not recorded which). The origin of the receptors is a male donor with ankylosing spondylitis. Each CDR3 is given with its conserved first and last residue. A D gene is named only where the DNA matches it firmly. Size values are once, few and many counts, or a class for expanded clones, and some rows have none.

TRBJ2-1 TRBD2 - 13 TRBV20-1 CSATAGPWNEQFF TGCAGTGCTACAGCGGGGCCTTGGAATGAGCAGTTCTTC
TRBJ1-1 - few 15 TRBV2 CASSGPLSLNTEAFF TGTGCCAGCAGTGGCCCCCTCTCCCTGAACACTGAAGCTTTCTTT
TRBJ1-2 - - 16 TRBV7-9 CASSLKEGNTGYGYTF TGTGCCAGCAGCTTAAAGGAAGGAAATACTGGCTATGGCTACACCTTC
TRBJ1-1 TRBD1 few 14 TRBV20-1 CSARQGGAFAEAFF TGCAGTGCAAGACAGGGGGGGGCCTTTGCTGAAGCTTTCTTT
TRBJ1-2 - - 13 TRBV3-1 CASSQLSAYGYTF TGTGCCAGCAGCCAATTATCGGCCTATGGCTACACCTTC
TRBJ1-2 - many 12 TRBV12-3/TRBV12-4 CASRGLQYGYTF TGTGCCAGCAGAGGGCTTCAATATGGCTACACCTTC
TRBJ2-3 TRBD2 many 15 TRBV29-1 CSVGGSGRSPDTQYF TGCAGCGTTGGCGGTAGCGGGAGAAGTCCAGATACGCAGTATTTT
TRBJ2-1 - - 16 TRBV24-1 CATSDAKPGSANEQFF TGTGCCACCAGTGATGCCAAACCTGGTTCGGCCAATGAGCAGTTCTTC
TRBJ1-2 - few 14 TRBV28 CASSSPTQNYGYTF TGTGCCAGCAGTTCCCCGACCCAAAACTATGGCTACACCTTC
TRBJ1-1 - few 12 TRBV29-1 CSVVGSHTEAFF TGCAGCGTTGTTGGCAGCCACACTGAAGCTTTCTTT
TRBJ2-2 - - 15 TRBV4-2 CASSQGTGNTGELFF TGTGCCAGCAGCCAAGGAACCGGGAACACCGGGGAGCTGTTTTTT
TRBJ2-1 - - 16 TRBV4-3 CASSQGYRTTNNEQFF TGCGCCAGCAGCCAAGGGTACCGGACTACGAACAATGAGCAGTTCTTC
TRBJ2-3 TRBD2 few 14 TRBV9 CASSTTPTSVTQYF TGTGCCAGCAGCACAACCCCGACTAGCGTGACGCAGTATTTT
TRBJ2-3 - many 14 TRBV5-1 CASSAGSVPDTQYF TGCGCCAGCAGTGCAGGCTCAGTTCCAGATACGCAGTATTTT
TRBJ2-5 - - 15 TRBV15 CATSQIGLRRETQYF TGTGCCACCAGCCAGATCGGACTTCGTCGGGAGACCCAGTACTTC
TRBJ2-2 - few 19 TRBV27 CASSTTGVPGGPNTGELFF TGTGCCAGCAGTACCACAGGGGTGCCTGGAGGGCCGAACACCGGGGAGCTGTTTTTT
TRBJ2-3 - - 14 TRBV19 CASRATVSTDTQYF TGTGCCAGTAGGGCGACCGTAAGCACAGATACGCAGTATTTT
TRBJ2-7 TRBD1 - 15 TRBV5-1 CASSPRLTGVYEQYF TGCGCCAGCAGCCCCAGGTTGACAGGGGTATACGAGCAGTACTTC
TRBJ1-1 - - 14 TRBV14 CASSHQAGRGEAFF TGTGCCAGCAGCCACCAGGCTGGGAGAGGTGAAGCTTTCTTT
TRBJ2-7 TRBD2 - 15 TRBV10-1 CASMATSGGSYEQYF TGCGCCAGCATGGCGACTAGCGGGGGGTCCTACGAGCAGTACTTC
TRBJ2-1 - many 16 TRBV29-1 CSTLPSAGLLYNEQFF TGCAGCACACTCCCGAGCGCGGGACTCCTATACAATGAGCAGTTCTTC
TRBJ2-3 TRBD2 - 15 TRBV2 CASSEDGRATDTQYF TGTGCCAGCAGTGAAGACGGGAGGGCAACAGATACGCAGTATTTT
TRBJ1-4 - few 15 TRBV7-9 CASSQKPEGGEKLFF TGTGCCAGCAGCCAAAAACCGGAAGGAGGTGAAAAACTGTTTTTT
TRBJ1-2 - - 13 TRBV5-1 CASSTDSNYGYTF TGCGCCAGCAGCACGGACAGTAACTATGGCTACACCTTC
TRBJ2-5 - - 13 TRBV4-1 CASSRGPQETQYF TGCGCCAGCAGCCGGGGGCCACAAGAGACCCAGTACTTC
TRBJ2-7 TRBD1 once 12 TRBV30 CARSNRGEEQYF TGTGCCCGGAGTAACAGGGGTGAGGAGCAGTACTTC
TRBJ1-3 - few 17 TRBV7-3 CASSFPGGRSSGNTIYF TGTGCCAGCAGCTTTCCAGGCGGTAGAAGCTCTGGAAACACCATATATTTT
TRBJ1-2 TRBD1 - 13 TRBV29-1 CSAGTEFNYGYTF TGCAGCGCTGGGACAGAGTTTAACTATGGCTACACCTTC
TRBJ1-3 - - 14 TRBV6-1 CASSTSGVRNTIYF TGTGCCAGCAGCACTTCAGGGGTTAGAAACACCATATATTTT
TRBJ2-1 - - 16 TRBV7-9 CASRYGASSIWGEQFF TGTGCCAGCAGGTACGGGGCGAGTTCTATTTGGGGTGAGCAGTTCTTC
TRBJ2-5 TRBD2 few 23 TRBV20-1 CSARLGRHQEIAGGPYPQETQYF TGCAGTGCTAGGTTAGGGCGTCACCAAGAAATAGCGGGAGGGCCTTATCCCCAAGAGACCCAGTACTTC
TRBJ2-2 - - 11 TRBV7-9 CASPQRGELFF TGTGCCAGCCCACAACGCGGGGAGCTGTTTTTT
TRBJ2-6 - few 16 TRBV21-1 CASSRPGAAGANVLTF TGTGCCAGCAGCAGGCCGGGGGCTGCTGGGGCCAACGTCCTGACTTTC
TRBJ2-7 - few 14 TRBV3-1 CASNPLPVSDEQYF TGTGCCAGCAATCCCCTTCCTGTCTCCGACGAGCAGTACTTC
TRBJ1-1 - many 13 TRBV6-6 CASSSGETGEAFF TGTGCCAGCAGTTCGGGGGAAACTGGTGAAGCTTTCTTT
TRBJ2-4 TRBD2 - 15 TRBV10-3 CAISDPAGGPDIQYF TGTGCCATCAGTGACCCAGCGGGAGGGCCAGACATTCAGTACTTC
TRBJ2-5 TRBD1 few 15 TRBV12-3/TRBV12-4 CASSLGTGVIETQYF TGTGCCAGCAGTTTAGGTACAGGGGTAATCGAGACCCAGTACTTC
TRBJ2-1 TRBD2 few 16 TRBV28 CASSLGSGGSYNEQFF TGTGCCAGCAGTTTGGGGTCCGGGGGGTCCTACAATGAGCAGTTCTTC
TRBJ2-7 - - 15 TRBV6-1 CASSEQGSTSYEQYF TGTGCCAGCAGCGAACAGGGTTCAACCTCCTACGAGCAGTACTTC